This TCR beta chain was profiled in a study of blood T cell repertoires in COVID-19. Study information: Donors in the United States, Italy and Spain gave samples during acute or convalescent COVID-19. Sources were T cells, B-cell-depleted T cells, or PBMCs; the material itself was cDNA or gDNA.

In the study's own analysis: Cell counts per sample came from amplifying reference gene primers. The protocol was immunoSEQ multiplex PCR, while the TCRdb copy is restricted to in-frame clones and leaves out a portion. For V, J and clone size, that table is used; D and trimming come from the DNA. The sample lists 100,000 to 150,000 clones; roughly 87% were seen once. This clone was detected a few times. Germline trimming cut 3 bases from V and 8 bases from J; bases unmatched to any gene: 12. Germline V gene lookup returns CDR1 ENHRY and CDR2 SYGVKD. The CDR3 consists of 15 residues. The receptor was derived from a human donor in a cohort sampled during active COVID-19. The sequencing input was peripheral blood. This chain links TRBV10-3 with TRBJ1-2; 7 nucleotides match TRBD1. CDR3 in DNA: TGTGCCATCAGTGAACTAACGCCTAACAGGGGAGGCTACACCTTC. Its protein product is CAISELTPNRGGYTF.